What follows is one TCR beta chain and its context. The sample comes from a study of control samples from healthy donors and cancer patients. V shed 11 bases and J shed 0 bases, with 11 bases lying between them. The CDR3 is made up of 13 amino acids. Assay used: immunoSEQ multiplex PCR; TCRdb lists only in-frame clones, some missing. The sample lists about 120,000 clones; approximately 90% were seen once. What was sequenced was blood. This clonotype was sampled from a woman in her seventies in good health. The chain carries TRBV12-3 or TRBV12-4 and TRBJ2-4; the D call may be TRBD1 or TRBD2 (5 bases each). The CDR3 DNA sequence: TGTGCCTTACAGGACTTAGCCAAAAACATTCAGTACTTC. Translated: CALQDLAKNIQYF.